This T cell receptor (beta chain) was recovered during a study of cytomegalovirus exposure and HLA in healthy donors. About the study: In a previous analysis, 100 million to 140 million unique TCR beta sequences were found from approximately 180 million T cells. Study-wide results and limits: Sequencing depth across donors, presence/absence analyses assumed, was roughly uniform. Immune exposure data for these donors was limited to CMV serostatus.

About this clone itself: Its antigen is not identified.

Vbeta (60) and Jbeta (13) primers were used in the PCR. Profiling relied on immunoSEQ multiplex PCR, and the TCRdb table lists in-frame clones only, not all of them. Of under 200,000 clones in the sample, roughly 79% were seen once. Germline lookup yields CDR1 LNHDA and CDR2 SQIVND (reference sequence). The CDR3 contains 16 residues. Losses at the gene ends were 4 bases for V and 0 bases for J; bases not matched to a gene: 2. The TCR comes from a woman aged 25-40 years in good health and CMV-seropositive. The V call is TRBV19, the J call TRBJ2-2; 10 bases fit TRBD1. The sequenced sample consisted of PBMCs. Here the CDR3 DNA reads TGTGCCAGTAGTAAAGGACAGGGGGCGAACACCGGGGAGCTGTTTTTT. It translates to CASSKGQGANTGELFF.